This TCR beta chain appears in the sequencing data of a study of shared clonotypes between healthy human individuals. Looking at the study overall: For every donor, three CD4 naive, three CD4 memory, two CD8 naive and one CD8 memory plates were used. Study-level points and caveats: Approximately 5.1% was the fraction of naive CD4 clonotypes found shared across a few donors. Naive subsets, compared against memory subsets, generally had larger estimated richness values.

CDR1 is SGHRS and CDR2 is YFSETQ in the germline V gene. The ends were cut back, 1 base at V and 2 bases at J, with 11 bases in the middle. This CDR3 is 15 amino acids long. Genomic DNA from each subset was divided evenly over several immunoSEQ plates. Clones were read by immunoSEQ multiplex PCR, and TCRdb kept only the in-frame ones, dropping some. The data hold 300,000 or so clones, with around 74% observed a single time. Comment on this clone: Its antigen is still unknown. Other DNA sequences in this specimen translate into the identical CDR3.

The sample consisted of memory CD4+ T cells sorted from blood. The subset: CD45RA-negative fraction. This sequence was found in a man younger than 45 in good health. The chain uses TRBV5-1 and TRBJ2-3; D possibly corresponds to TRBD2 (5 bases). The CDR3 region has the DNA TGCGCCAGCAGCTTGAGAGGGCTCCCCACAGATACGCAGTATTTT. Its protein is CASSLRGLPTDTQYF.